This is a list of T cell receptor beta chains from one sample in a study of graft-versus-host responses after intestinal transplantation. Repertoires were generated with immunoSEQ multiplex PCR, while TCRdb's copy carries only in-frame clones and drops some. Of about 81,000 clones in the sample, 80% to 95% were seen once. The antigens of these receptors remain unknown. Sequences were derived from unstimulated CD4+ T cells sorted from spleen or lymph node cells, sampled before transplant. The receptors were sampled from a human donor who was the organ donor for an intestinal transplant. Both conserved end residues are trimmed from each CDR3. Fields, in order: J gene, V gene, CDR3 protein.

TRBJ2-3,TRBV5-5,ASSFLFSAQTSRTDTQY
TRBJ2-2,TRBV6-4,ASSDAGNTGELF
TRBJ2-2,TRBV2,ASRGDFITGELF
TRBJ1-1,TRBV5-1,ASKNYRGTEAF
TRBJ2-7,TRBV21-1,ASSDSPGEQY
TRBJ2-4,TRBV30,AWSVRVSGDPSAKNIQY
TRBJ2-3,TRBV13,ASSPRLAGGRTDTQY
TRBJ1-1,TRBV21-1,ASSTSDRADYSMNTEAF
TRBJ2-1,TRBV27,ASSLRTSGYNEQF
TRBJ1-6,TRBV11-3,ASSLGGYNSPLH
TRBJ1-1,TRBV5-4,ASSLRDRVGRTEAF
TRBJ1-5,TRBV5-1,ASSLTGDQPQH
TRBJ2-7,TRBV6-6,ASSKEGKGTYEQY
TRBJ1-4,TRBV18,ASSPFRQGASGNEKLF
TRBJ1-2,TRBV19,ASSIDVRRPPGQGLIYGYT
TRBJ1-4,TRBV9,ASSVRGATNEKLF
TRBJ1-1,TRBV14,ASSLTTTTGTEAF
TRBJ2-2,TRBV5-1,ASSYLPASNTGELF
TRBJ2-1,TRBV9,ASSGVPGLKEYNEQF
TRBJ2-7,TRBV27,AGFLPQEGTGVGEQY
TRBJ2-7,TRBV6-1,ASSAGSSYEQY
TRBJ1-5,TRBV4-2,ASSQDLNQPQH
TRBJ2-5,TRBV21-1,ASPKGQCRDRGLLQETQY
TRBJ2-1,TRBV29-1,SVDSTSGPYNEQF
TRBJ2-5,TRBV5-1,ASTRGLGETQY
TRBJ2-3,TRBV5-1,ASSRGLAGGRLTDTQY
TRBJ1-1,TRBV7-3,ASSQGHSNTEAF
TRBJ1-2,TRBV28,ASSLTGVYGYT
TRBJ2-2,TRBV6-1,ASSVTSTGELF
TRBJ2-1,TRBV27,ASSFPGLANLSSYNEQF
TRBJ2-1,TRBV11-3,ASSLLIQRGGNEQF
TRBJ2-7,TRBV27,ASRTVLLGAYEQY
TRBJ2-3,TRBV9,ASSGTSGTVGTDTQY
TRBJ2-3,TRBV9,ASSAIPSGPSTDTQY
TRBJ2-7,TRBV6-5,ASSYSGQGIFEQY
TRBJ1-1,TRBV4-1,ASSQGDSAEAF
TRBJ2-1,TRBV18,ASSPRGTSGYNEQF
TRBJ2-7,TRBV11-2,ASSLGLYEQY
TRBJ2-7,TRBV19,ASSTTGSAGEQY
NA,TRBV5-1,ASSLGGTSGTYEQY
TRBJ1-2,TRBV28,ASSIDSFYGYT
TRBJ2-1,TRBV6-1,AGRRGREEQF
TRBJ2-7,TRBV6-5,ASSRFSGNYEQY